The 21 T cell receptor beta chains below were found in one sample sequenced in a study of CD8+ T cells in alopecia areata (dated by TCRdb to 2016 to 2018). According to the study, the label for this sample's treatment or condition signals: oral pan-JAK inhibitor, 5-10 mg twice daily. The receptor library was made with the immunoSEQ multiplex PCR assay. To provide template for TCR sequencing, every sample had RNA extracted and reverse transcribed into cDNA. In TCRdb, the immuneACCESS table is reduced to in-frame sequences with V and J assigned. These tables do not hold every clone; where another copy was compared, an unresolved V gene accounts for under half, and the others remain unexplained. Counted in this sample were some 210,000 clones; just over 65% of them appeared once. Of the sample, roughly 1.2% is held by the ten largest clones. The sample here was CD4+ T cells sorted from blood, taken between weeks 43 and 45, from a patient treated with tofacitinib. Receptors originate from a human donor with alopecia areata.

The gene calls are TRBV2 and TRBJ1-3; D call uncertain. Germline V gene data show CDR1 as SNHLY and CDR2 as FYNNEI. V dropped 3 bases and J dropped 4 bases, with 10 bases sitting between them. This CDR3 is 14 amino acids long. The CDR3 bases are TGTGCCAGCAGTGATGCTGGGCCCGGAAACACCATATATTTT. It specifies CASSDAGPGNTIYF.

To note about this clone: The sample holds other DNA sequences that translate to the same CDR3. The chain uses TRBV7-2 and TRBJ2-5; D is unresolved. There are 13 residues in the CDR3. Germline values: CDR1 SGHTA, CDR2 FQGNSA. Deletions cut 1 base from V and 1 base from J, with 4 bases between. As DNA, the CDR3 is TGTGCCAGCAGCTTAGGGCTCCAAGAGACCCAGTACTTC. Encoded protein: CASSLGLQETQYF.

This clone was seen more than once but under ten times. The rearrangement joins TRBV27 to TRBJ2-7, with D unresolved. Trimming removed 7 bases from V and 4 bases from J, with 17 bases in between. CDR1 MNHEY and CDR2 SMNVEV come from the germline V gene (reference sequence). CDR3 length: 14 residues. CDR3 DNA: TGTGCCAGCAAAATTACCTTCACATCGTACGAGCAGTACTTC. Translation gives CASKITFTSYEQYF.

The chain couples TRBV25-1 to TRBJ2-2; no firm D call. From germline, CDR1 is MGHDK and CDR2 SYGVNS. This CDR3 has 12 amino acids. The ends were cut back, 4 bases at V and 4 bases at J, with 4 bases in the middle. This CDR3 reads CASSGSTGELFF. Written as DNA, the CDR3 is TGTGCCAGCAGTGGATCCACCGGGGAGCTGTTTTTT.

This clone was counted between two and nine times. V usage is TRBV29-1 and J usage is TRBJ1-2; 8 bases fit TRBD1. The J segment lost 4 bases and the V segment lost 4 bases, leaving 5 bases of the junction unmatched. There are 13 residues in the CDR3. Germline CDR1 reads SQVTM; CDR2 reads ANQGSEA. CDR3 nucleotides: TGCAGCGTTGCCCGGACAGGGATCTATGGCTACACCTTC. This codes for CSVARTGIYGYTF.

The chain couples TRBV2 to TRBJ2-3; no firm D call. From germline, CDR1 is SNHLY and CDR2 FYNNEI. Trimming shortened V by 8 bases and J by 0 bases, and 6 bases separated the two germline ends. The CDR3 totals 12 residues. In DNA form, the CDR3 reads TGTGCCAGCTCAGAAAGCACAGATACGCAGTATTTT. Amino acid sequence: CASSESTDTQYF. Complete variable domain (other parts from reference TRBV2 and TRBJ2-3): EPEVTQTPSHQVTQMGQEVILRCVPISNHLYFYWYRQILGQKVEFLVSFYNNEISEKSEIFDDQFSVERPDGSNFTLKIRSTKLEDSAMYFCASSESTDTQYFGPGTRLTVL.

The V gene is TRBV2, the J gene TRBJ2-1, with TRBD1 matching over 10 bases. Germline lookup yields CDR1 SNHLY and CDR2 FYNNEI. With V trimmed by 4 bases and J by 4 bases, 4 bases remained unmatched. This CDR3 is 15 amino acids long. The CDR3: CASSVLGQGYNEQFF. For the CDR3, the DNA is TGTGCCAGCAGTGTACTGGGACAGGGGTACAATGAGCAGTTCTTC.

The chain employs TRBV5-1 and TRBJ1-1; D remains ambiguous. V was pared by 0 bases and J by 4 bases, with 10 bases between. Germline V lookup: CDR1 SGHRS, CDR2 YFSETQ. The CDR3 consists of 14 residues. DNA of the CDR3: TGCGCCAGCAGCTTGGAATTTGAGGGCACTGAAGCTTTCTTT. Translating gives CASSLEFEGTEAFF. Full variable domain (outside the CDR3, taken from reference TRBV5-1 and TRBJ1-1): KAGVTQTPRYLIKTRGQQVTLSCSPISGHRSVSWYQQTPGQGLQFLFEYFSETQRNKGNFPGRFSGRQFSNSRSEMNVSTLELGDSALYLCASSLEFEGTEAFFGQGTRLTVV.

The rearrangement links TRBV5-6 to TRBJ2-1; tentatively, D is TRBD1 or TRBD2 (5 bases each). Germline V gene sequence: CDR1 SGHDT, CDR2 YYEEEE. The CDR3 contains 15 residues. The V gene lost 3 bases and the J gene lost 0 bases, with 10 bases spanning the gap. The CDR3 loop reads CASSWGLSSYNEQFF. The CDR3 coding sequence is TGTGCCAGCAGCTGGGGGTTGAGCTCCTACAATGAGCAGTTCTTC. The entire variable domain, with the rest obtained from reference TRBV5-6 and TRBJ2-1, is as follows: DAGVTQSPTHLIKTRGQQVTLRCSPKSGHDTVSWYQQALGQGPQFIFQYYEEEERQRGNFPDRFSGHQFPNYSSELNVNALLLGDSALYLCASSWGLSSYNEQFFGPGTRLTVL.

The chain links TRBV5-1 to TRBJ1-4; D is uncertain. The length of the CDR3 is 15 residues. V was trimmed by 4 bases and J by 0 bases, leaving 10 bases between them. Germline CDR1 is SGHRS and CDR2 is YFSETQ. CDR3 DNA: TGCGCCAGCAGCCCCGAGGCAGCAACTAATGAAAAACTGTTTTTT. It yields the protein CASSPEAATNEKLFF.

V is TRBV10-3 and J is TRBJ2-2, with D hard to call. V lost 2 bases, J lost 4 bases, and 8 bases lay in between. CDR3 length equals 14 residues. Germline V gene sequence: CDR1 ENHRY, CDR2 SYGVKD. CDR3 loop: CAISEVGLTGELFF. CDR3 sequence (DNA): TGTGCCATCAGTGAGGTCGGGCTCACCGGGGAGCTGTTTTTT.

This clone was found a few times. The J gene is TRBJ1-1, the V gene TRBV7-9; the D is unclear. The CDR3 is made up of 14 amino acids. Per the germline V gene, CDR1 is SEHNR and CDR2 is FQNEAQ (reference sequence). Trimming shortened V by 1 base and J by 2 bases, and 8 bases separated the two germline ends. The CDR3 DNA reads as TGTGCCAGCAGCTTAGGAACAGCCAACACTGAAGCTTTCTTT. Translated: CASSLGTANTEAFF. Together with reference TRBV7-9 and TRBJ1-1, the CDR3 gives the full variable domain: DTGVSQNPRHKITKRGQNVTFRCDPISEHNRLYWYRQTLGQGPEFLTYFQNEAQLEKSRLLSDRFSAERPKGSFSTLEIQRTEQGDSAMYLCASSLGTANTEAFFGQGTRLTVV.

This clone was detected only a few times. The same CDR3 arises from other DNA sequences in this sample as well. This chain connects TRBV29-1 to TRBJ1-4; D is ambiguous. CDR3 length: 14 residues. Germline V gives CDR1 SQVTM, CDR2 ANQGSEA. Trimming left V 4 bases short and J 0 bases short, with 9 bases between. The CDR3 DNA sequence: TGCAGCGTTGTAGACCCAGCAACTAATGAAAAACTGTTTTTT. As protein: CSVVDPATNEKLFF.

This rearrangement joins TRBV2 to TRBJ2-1; D perhaps matches TRBD2 (6 bases). The CDR3 covers 15 residues. In germline, CDR1 is SNHLY, CDR2 FYNNEI. Trimming shortened V by 3 bases and J by 8 bases, and 17 bases separated the two germline ends. CDR3 amino acids: CASSENNPREDEQFF. Here the CDR3 DNA reads TGTGCCAGCAGTGAGAACAACCCGAGGGAGGATGAGCAGTTCTTC. The complete variable domain, with remaining parts taken from reference TRBV2 and TRBJ2-1, reads EPEVTQTPSHQVTQMGQEVILRCVPISNHLYFYWYRQILGQKVEFLVSFYNNEISEKSEIFDDQFSVERPDGSNFTLKIRSTKLEDSAMYFCASSENNPREDEQFFGPGTRLTVL.

This clone was detected a few times. V is TRBV7-8 and J is TRBJ2-3; D not certain. The CDR3 runs to 14 residues. Germline V lookup: CDR1 SGHVS, CDR2 FQNEAQ. V lost 1 base, J lost 7 bases, and 12 bases lay in between. The DNA for the CDR3 is TGTGCCAGCAGCTTAGGTGACGGATTATATACGCAGTATTTT. Translating it yields CASSLGDGLYTQYF.

This clone has more than one count but fewer than ten. CDR3 coding DNA: TGTGCTAGTGCAGCCGCTAGCACAGATACGCAGTATTTT. Its protein is CASAAASTDTQYF. The rearrangement joins TRBV12-5 to TRBJ2-3; D remains unclear. Per the germline V gene, CDR1 is LGHNT and CDR2 is FRNRAP. Trimming cost V 7 bases and J 0 bases, with 8 bases left between them. The CDR3 has 13 amino acids.

V usage is TRBV9 and J usage is TRBJ2-3; 8 bases line up with TRBD1. The CDR3 is made up of 15 amino acids. Unmatched junction bases numbered 10, after V lost 6 bases and J lost 4 bases. CDR1 is SGDLS, CDR2 YYNGEE, per germline. The CDR3 is CASTKTTGVPDTQYF. CDR3 sequence (DNA): TGTGCCAGCACCAAAACGACAGGGGTTCCAGATACGCAGTATTTT.

The V gene is TRBV30, the J gene TRBJ1-5; tentatively, D is TRBD1 (5 bases). Germline CDR1 reads GTSNPN; CDR2 reads SVGIG (reference sequence). V lost 5 bases and J lost 3, with 8 bases in between. The CDR3 loop spans 12 amino acids. CDR3 sequence reads: CAWGASNQPQHF. The CDR3 DNA reads as TGTGCCTGGGGGGCTTCCAATCAGCCCCAGCATTTT.

The V call is TRBV4-1, the J call TRBJ2-3; 8 bases agree with TRBD2. CDR3 length: 17 amino acids. V gave up 3 bases and J gave up 0 bases; unmatched junction bases: 8. Per germline, CDR1 MGHRA and CDR2 YSYEKL. DNA of the CDR3: TGCGCCAGCAGCCATCCCCTAGCGGGTAAAAGCACAGATACGCAGTATTTT. This sequence encodes CASSHPLAGKSTDTQYF.

This chain connects TRBV5-1 to TRBJ2-2; tentatively, D is TRBD1 (6 bases). In germline, CDR1 is SGHRS, CDR2 YFSETQ. The length of the CDR3 is 15 residues. V was cut by 4 bases and J by 1 base, with 11 bases left in between. CDR3 sequence: CASSGDTLNTGELFF. The CDR3 DNA sequence: TGCGCCAGCAGCGGGGACACACTGAACACCGGGGAGCTGTTTTTT.

The table lists this clone with a few counts. The genes are TRBV7-9 and TRBJ1-1; tentative D call: TRBD1 (6 bases). The CDR3 consists of 15 residues. V was pared by 3 bases and J by 1 base, with 12 bases between. Per the germline V gene, CDR1 is SEHNR and CDR2 is FQNEAQ (reference sequence). The CDR3 region is CASSFMDRKNTEAFF. The CDR3 nucleotides are TGTGCCAGCAGCTTCATGGACAGAAAGAACACTGAAGCTTTCTTT.